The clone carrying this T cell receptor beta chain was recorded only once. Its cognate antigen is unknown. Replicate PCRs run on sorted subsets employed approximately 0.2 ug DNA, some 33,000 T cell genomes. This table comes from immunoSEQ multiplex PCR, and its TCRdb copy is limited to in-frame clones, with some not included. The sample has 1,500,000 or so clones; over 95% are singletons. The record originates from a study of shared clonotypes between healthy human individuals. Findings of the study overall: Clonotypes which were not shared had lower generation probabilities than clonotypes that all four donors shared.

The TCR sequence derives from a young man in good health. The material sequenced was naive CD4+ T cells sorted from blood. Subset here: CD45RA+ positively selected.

The CDR3 DNA sequence: TGTGCCAGCAGCTTCTCTATCGCGAACACCGGGGAGCTGTTTTTT. This translates into CASSFSIANTGELFF. The chain carries TRBV5-4 and TRBJ2-2; D unclear. CDR1 and CDR2 from the germline V gene are SGHNT and YYREEE (reference sequence). V was shortened by 2 bases and J by 0 bases, with 8 bases between the two germline ends. CDR3 size: 15 residues. Full variable domain (missing parts from reference TRBV5-4 and TRBJ2-2): ETGVTQSPTHLIKTRGQQVTLRCSSQSGHNTVSWYQQALGQGPQFIFQYYREEENGRGNFPPRFSGLQFPNYSSELNVNALELDDSALYLCASSFSIANTGELFFGEGSRLTVL.